This T cell receptor (beta chain) came from a study of T cells after yellow fever vaccination. Study context: Those fractions that held only low numbers of cells were prepared using the SMART-Seq v4 Ultra Low Input RNA kit.

The trim removed 6 bases at V and 3 bases at J, leaving 7 bases unmatched. From germline, CDR1 is DFQATT and CDR2 SNEGSKA (reference sequence). The CDR3 totals 15 residues. TCRdb ran MiXCR on the 5' RACE reads and lists one entry per CDR3 protein. The table lists 500,000 to 650,000 distinct CDR3 sequences, less than 20% of them singletons. The table lists this clonotype with a few counts. The sample here was PBMCs, taken 5 days after the first yellow fever vaccination. The receptor was isolated from a man aged 18 to 30 who received the YFV17D yellow fever vaccine. This sequence joins TRBV20-1 and TRBJ2-2; TRBD1 agrees at 10 bases. CDR3 protein: CSAQPGTGDTGELFF. DNA of the CDR3: TGCAGTGCGCAACCCGGGACAGGGGACACCGGGGAGCTGTTTTTT.